This T cell receptor (beta chain) came from a study of blood T cell repertoires in COVID-19. Turning to the study itself: Samples of COVID-19 (acute and convalescent) were obtained from the United States, Italy and Spain. The analysed material was cDNA or gDNA that came from T cells, B-cell-depleted T cells, or PBMCs.

Per the original methods: Amplification of reference gene primers provided the estimated nucleated cell counts. Generated by immunoSEQ multiplex PCR, the TCRdb table keeps only in-frame clones and is missing some. D and trimming were read from the DNA, whereas the V and J calls and clone size are those reported in that table. The table includes some 170,000 clones, 90% detected once. The CDR3 consists of 13 residues. Trimming cost V 8 bases and J 4 bases, with 14 bases left between them. Germline CDR1 MNHEY, CDR2 SVGAGI. The sequence derives from a man in his 60s with active or convalescent COVID-19. The chain joins TRBV6-5 to TRBJ1-2; D is undetermined. The sample consisted of peripheral blood. CDR3 DNA: TGTGCCAGCGCGACTAGGAGAAGCTATGGCTACACCTTC. It translates to CASATRRSYGYTF.